This T cell receptor beta chain was recorded in a study of CD8 T cells in ankylosing spondylitis. This clonotype came up many times. Its antigen is not identified. Points from the study as a whole: Blood from ankylosing spondylitis patients appeared to carry a characteristic eight-variant TCR beta motif.

TCRdb itself ran the 5' RACE reads through MiXCR, one entry per CDR3 protein. Among 130,000 or so distinct CDR3 sequences listed, more than 15% were seen once. This sequence was found in a male donor with ankylosing spondylitis. Sequencing was performed on blood, either unsorted or a sorted T cell fraction (not recorded which).

CDR3 DNA sequence: TGCAGCGTTGAAGTTACCAGCTCCAATGAGCAGTTCTTC. It is translated as CSVEVTSSNEQFF. The chain recombines TRBV29-1 with TRBJ2-1; D unclear. The germline CDR1 and CDR2 sequences are SQVTM and ANQGSEA. The CDR3 is made up of 13 amino acids. The V end lost 1 base, the J end lost 6 bases, and 10 bases lay between the germline ends.